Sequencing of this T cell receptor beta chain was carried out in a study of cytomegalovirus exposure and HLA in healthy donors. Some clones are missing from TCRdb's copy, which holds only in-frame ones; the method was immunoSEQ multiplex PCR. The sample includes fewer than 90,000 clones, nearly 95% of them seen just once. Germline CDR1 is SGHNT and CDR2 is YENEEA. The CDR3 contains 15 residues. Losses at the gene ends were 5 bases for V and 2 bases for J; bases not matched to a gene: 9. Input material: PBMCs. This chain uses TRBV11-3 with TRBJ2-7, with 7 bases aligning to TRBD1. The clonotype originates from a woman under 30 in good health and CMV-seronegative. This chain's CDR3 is CASSQETGVPYEQYF. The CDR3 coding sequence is TGTGCCAGCAGCCAGGAAACAGGGGTGCCCTACGAGCAGTACTTC.